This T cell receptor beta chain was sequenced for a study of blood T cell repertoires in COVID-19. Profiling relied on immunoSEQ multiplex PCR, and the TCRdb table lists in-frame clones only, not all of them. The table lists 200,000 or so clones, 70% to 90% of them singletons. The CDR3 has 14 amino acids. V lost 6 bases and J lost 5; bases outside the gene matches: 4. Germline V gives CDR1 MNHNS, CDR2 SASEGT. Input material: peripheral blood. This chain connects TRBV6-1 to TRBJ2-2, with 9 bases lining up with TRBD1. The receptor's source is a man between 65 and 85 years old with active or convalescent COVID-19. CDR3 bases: TGTGCCAGCAGCGACAGGGGGTCGACCGGGGAGCTGTTTTTT. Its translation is CASSDRGSTGELFF.